These 18 T cell receptor beta chains originate from one sample sequenced in a study of a mutant IDH1 vaccine in newly diagnosed glioma. The table came from immunoSEQ multiplex PCR; TCRdb's copy has only in-frame clones and leaves some out. The sample shows about 46,000 clones, roughly 84% of them seen only once. This sample's time point: week 47, end of study. Vaccinated patients received 300 ug of mutant IDH1 20-mer peptide per dose, with topical imiquimod. These TCRs are of unknown antigen specificity. Material: PBMCs, obtained from a glioma patient whose treatment included an IDH1 peptide vaccine. These receptors all come from a woman under 40 with glioma. Some clones in this sample may be carry-over from other donors' samples.

The rearrangement uses TRBV10-1 and TRBJ1-1, with D unresolved. CDR3 length: 12 amino acids. Germline V gene data show CDR1 as WNHNN and CDR2 as SYGVQD (reference sequence). V was trimmed by 3 bases and J by 8 bases, leaving 10 bases between them. In DNA, the CDR3 is TGCGCCAGCAGTGATCCCGGGGAGGAAGCTTTCTTT. Amino acids: CASSDPGEEAFF.

This chain connects TRBV9 to TRBJ1-4; TRBD1 aligns across 8 bases. The CDR3 totals 14 residues. CDR1 is SGDLS and CDR2 is YYNGEE in the germline V gene. With 4 bases clipped from V and 7 bases from J, the junction kept 6 bases outside the gene matches. The CDR3 coding sequence is TGTGCCAGCAGCACCGGGACAGGCAGTGAAAAACTGTTTTTT. It specifies CASSTGTGSEKLFF.

This clone appeared a few times. V is TRBV25-1 and J is TRBJ2-1; 9 positions agree with TRBD2. Germline loops: CDR1 MGHDK, CDR2 SYGVNS. V shed 3 bases and J 13 bases; nucleotides not matched to a gene: 7. The CDR3 is 13 amino acids. In nucleotides, the CDR3 is TGTGCCAGCAGTGAGCCCCGACTAGCGGCCCAGTTCTTC. The encoded protein is CASSEPRLAAQFF.

The chain uses TRBV5-1 and TRBJ2-7, with unresolved D. This CDR3 is built from 14 residues. Per the germline V gene, CDR1 is SGHRS and CDR2 is YFSETQ. The V gene lost 5 bases and the J gene lost 2 bases, with 14 bases spanning the gap. CDR3: CASSYGLGPYEQYF. The CDR3 region has the DNA TGCGCCAGCAGTTATGGTCTCGGACCCTACGAGCAGTACTTC.

The chain employs TRBV19 and TRBJ2-3; 10 positions match TRBD2. V was clipped by 6 bases and J by 6 bases; unmatched bases: 3. From germline, CDR1 is LNHDA and CDR2 SQIVND (reference sequence). This CDR3 contains 13 residues. CDR3 nucleotides: TGTGCCAGTAGCCAGGGACTAGCGGATACGCAGTATTTT. Residues: CASSQGLADTQYF.

The chain has TRBV7-9 and TRBJ1-4; possible D gene TRBD1, 5 bases. Trimming removed 1 base from V and 7 bases from J, with 10 bases in between. The germline V gene has CDR1 SEHNR and CDR2 FQNEAQ (reference sequence). There are 14 residues in the CDR3. The DNA for the CDR3 is TGTGCCAGCAGCTTAGACGGGGGTTTTGAAAAACTGTTTTTT. Protein sequence: CASSLDGGFEKLFF.

This chain links TRBV30 with TRBJ2-3, with D perhaps TRBD1 or TRBD2 (5 bases each). This CDR3 has 14 residues. Trimming left V 1 base short and J 6 bases short, with 14 bases between. Germline-derived CDR1 and CDR2 are GTSNPN and SVGIG (reference sequence). The CDR3 bases are TGTGCCTGGAGTGATGGTAGGGGAGTTGATACGCAGTATTTT. Translation: CAWSDGRGVDTQYF.

V and J are TRBV27 and TRBJ1-1; D is possibly TRBD1 (6 bases). The CDR3 spans 15 residues. V was trimmed by 2 bases and J by 4 bases, leaving 14 bases between them. CDR1 is MNHEY, CDR2 SMNVEV, per germline (reference sequence). CDR3 nucleotide sequence: TGTGCCAGCAGTTTAGCCAGGGGAGCTGGCACTGAAGCTTTCTTT. Residues: CASSLARGAGTEAFF.

The V gene is TRBV11-1, the J gene TRBJ2-7, with TRBD2 matching 12 bases. The CDR3 consists of 15 residues. The germline V gene has CDR1 SGHAT and CDR2 FQDESV (reference sequence). The ends lost 5 bases at V and 2 bases at J; junction bases unmatched: 4. The CDR3 loop reads CASSRLAGGPYEQYF. DNA of the CDR3: TGTGCCAGCAGCCGCCTAGCGGGAGGGCCCTACGAGCAGTACTTC.

The V gene is TRBV6-1, the J gene TRBJ2-1, with 9 positions matching TRBD2. Unmatched junction bases numbered 9, after V lost 8 bases and J lost 7 bases. Looked up from germline, CDR1 is MNHNS and CDR2 is SASEGT. The CDR3 loop spans 14 amino acids. In DNA form, the CDR3 reads TGTGCCAGCGGAACGAGCGGGAGGAGGAATGAGCAGTTCTTC. Protein product: CASGTSGRRNEQFF.

This chain links TRBV5-1 with TRBJ2-3; a possible D gene is TRBD1 (6 bases). Trimming took 4 bases from V and 1 from J, leaving 16 bases between them. From germline, CDR1 is SGHRS and CDR2 YFSETQ. The CDR3 has 16 amino acids. For the CDR3, the DNA is TGCGCCAGCAGCGCACCGGGACATCCCCGCACAGATACGCAGTATTTT. Translating gives CASSAPGHPRTDTQYF.

The chain couples TRBV2 to TRBJ2-7; TRBD1 matches 9 bases. This CDR3 region has 13 residues. The junction had 2 bases not matched to a gene; V was cut back by 1 base and J by 7 bases. The germline V gene has CDR1 SNHLY and CDR2 FYNNEI. The CDR3 reads CASSEGTGAEQYF. In DNA, the CDR3 is TGTGCCAGCAGTGAAGGGACAGGGGCAGAGCAGTACTTC.

This clone has a handful of counts. This chain joins TRBV9 and TRBJ2-1; 8 bases fit TRBD2. From germline, CDR1 is SGDLS and CDR2 YYNGEE. V shed 7 bases and J 4 bases; nucleotides not matched to a gene: 10. This CDR3 spans 15 amino acids. The CDR3 loop reads CASSAQAGAYNEQFF. CDR3 DNA: TGTGCCAGCTCCGCTCAAGCGGGAGCGTACAATGAGCAGTTCTTC.

The V gene is TRBV20-1, the J gene TRBJ1-4; D is perhaps TRBD1 (5 bases). Germline CDR1 reads DFQATT; CDR2 reads SNEGSKA (reference sequence). CDR3 length equals 11 residues. With 3 bases removed from V and 8 bases from J, the gap between germline ends came to 7 bases. For the CDR3, the DNA is TGCAGTGCTAGGGGGGGGGAAAAACTGTTTTTT. Its translation: CSARGGEKLFF.

The gene calls are TRBV14 and TRBJ1-2, with no clear D. Germline V gene lookup returns CDR1 SGHDN and CDR2 FVKESK. This CDR3 comprises 12 residues. The V and J ends lost 5 bases and 4 bases respectively, with 8 bases between them. The CDR3 region has the DNA TGTGCCAGCAGCGAGAGGACCTATGGCTACACCTTC. Residues: CASSERTYGYTF.

The chain couples TRBV27 to TRBJ1-4, with a weak D call TRBD1 (5 bases). Germline V gene sequence: CDR1 MNHEY, CDR2 SMNVEV (reference sequence). Trimming removed 5 bases from V and 8 bases from J, with 6 bases in between. The CDR3 contains 11 residues. CDR3 coding DNA: TGTGCCAGCAGTCCAGGGGAAAAACTGTTTTTT. It is translated as CASSPGEKLFF.

This clone was counted a single time. This chain connects TRBV6-1 to TRBJ1-1, with 9 bases lining up with TRBD1. Germline-derived CDR1 and CDR2 are MNHNS and SASEGT. The trim removed 10 bases at V and 6 bases at J, leaving 12 bases unmatched. The CDR3 loop spans 14 amino acids. DNA of the CDR3: TGTGCCACCTCGCCCGGGACAGGGAGGGCTGAAGCTTTCTTT. Translation gives CATSPGTGRAEAFF.

In its sample, this clone was seen a few times. The rearrangement uses TRBV6-1 and TRBJ1-3; D is unresolved. Between the trimmed V and J ends, which lost 5 bases and 7 bases, there was a span of 3 bases. Germline CDR1 reads MNHNS; CDR2 reads SASEGT. This CDR3 has 10 residues. CDR3 bases: TGTGCCAGCAGTCGGAACACCATATATTTT. This codes for CASSRNTIYF.